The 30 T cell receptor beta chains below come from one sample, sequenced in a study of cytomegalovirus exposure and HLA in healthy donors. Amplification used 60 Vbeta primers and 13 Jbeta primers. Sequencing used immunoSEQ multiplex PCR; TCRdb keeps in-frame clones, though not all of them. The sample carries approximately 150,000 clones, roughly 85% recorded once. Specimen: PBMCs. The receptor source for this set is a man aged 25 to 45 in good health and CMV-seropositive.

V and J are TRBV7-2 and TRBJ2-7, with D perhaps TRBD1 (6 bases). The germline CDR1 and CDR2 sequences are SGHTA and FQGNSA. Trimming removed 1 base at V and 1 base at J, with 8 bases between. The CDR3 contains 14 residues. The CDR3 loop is CASSLVTGSYEQYF. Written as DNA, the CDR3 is TGTGCCAGCAGCTTAGTCACAGGGTCCTACGAGCAGTACTTC.

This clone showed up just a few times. The CDR3 region has the DNA TGTGCCAGCACCCCGGTATCCGGTCAGTACTTC. Its translation is CASTPVSGQYF. The gene calls are TRBV6-1 and TRBJ2-4; D ambiguous. This CDR3 contains 11 residues. The germline V gene encodes CDR1 MNHNS and CDR2 SASEGT. Between the trimmed V and J ends, which lost 7 bases and 12 bases, there was a span of 13 bases.

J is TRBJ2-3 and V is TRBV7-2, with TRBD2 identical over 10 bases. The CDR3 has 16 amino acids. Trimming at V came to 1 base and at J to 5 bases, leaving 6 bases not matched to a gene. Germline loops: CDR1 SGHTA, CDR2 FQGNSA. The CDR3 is CASSLEGLALGDTQYF. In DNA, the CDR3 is TGTGCCAGCAGCTTAGAGGGACTAGCGTTAGGAGATACGCAGTATTTT. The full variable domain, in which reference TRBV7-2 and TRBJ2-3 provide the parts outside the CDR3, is GAGVSQSPSNKVTEKGKDVELRCDPISGHTALYWYRQSLGQGLEFLIYFQGNSAPDKSGLPSDRFSAERTGGSVSTLTIQRTQQEDSAVYLCASSLEGLALGDTQYFGPGTRLTVL.

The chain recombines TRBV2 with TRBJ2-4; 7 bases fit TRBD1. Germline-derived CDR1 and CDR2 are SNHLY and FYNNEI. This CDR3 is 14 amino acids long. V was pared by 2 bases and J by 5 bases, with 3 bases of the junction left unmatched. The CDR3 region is CASSETGTENIQYF. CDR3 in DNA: TGTGCCAGCAGTGAAACCGGGACAGAAAACATTCAGTACTTC.

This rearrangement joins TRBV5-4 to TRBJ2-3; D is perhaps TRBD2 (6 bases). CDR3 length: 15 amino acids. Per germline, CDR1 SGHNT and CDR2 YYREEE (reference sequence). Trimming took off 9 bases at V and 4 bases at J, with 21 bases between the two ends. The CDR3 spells CATRGWALGADTQYF. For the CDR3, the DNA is TGTGCCACCCGGGGGTGGGCCCTGGGAGCAGATACGCAGTATTTT.

The DNA for the CDR3 is TGCGCCAGCAGCCAACCCCGGGGTAGCAATGAGCAGTTCTTC. Protein product: CASSQPRGSNEQFF. This chain links TRBV4-1 with TRBJ2-1, with D possibly TRBD2 on 5 matching bases. Deletions cut 2 bases from V and 6 bases from J, with 11 bases between. The germline gives CDR1 MGHRA, CDR2 YSYEKL. CDR3 size: 14 residues.

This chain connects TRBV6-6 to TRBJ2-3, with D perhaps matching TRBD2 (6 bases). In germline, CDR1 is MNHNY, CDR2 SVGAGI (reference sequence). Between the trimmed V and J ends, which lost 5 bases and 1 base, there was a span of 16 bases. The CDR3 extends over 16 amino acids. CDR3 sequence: CASSNLRREGTDTQYF. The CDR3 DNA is TGTGCCAGCAGTAACTTAAGGCGGGAAGGCACAGATACGCAGTATTTT.

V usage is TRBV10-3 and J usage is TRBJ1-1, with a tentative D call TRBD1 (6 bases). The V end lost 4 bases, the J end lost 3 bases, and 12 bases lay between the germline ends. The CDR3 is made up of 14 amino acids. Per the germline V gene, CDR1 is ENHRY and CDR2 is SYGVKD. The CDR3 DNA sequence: TGTGCCATCAGTGTCACAGGGCTGGACACTGAAGCTTTCTTT. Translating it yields CAISVTGLDTEAFF.

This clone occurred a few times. In DNA form, the CDR3 reads TGTGCCAGCAGCTTGACAGGGGACACTGAAGCTTTCTTT. This codes for CASSLTGDTEAFF. V usage is TRBV7-9 and J usage is TRBJ1-1, with 8 bases identical to TRBD1. The V gene's germline CDR1 is SEHNR and CDR2 FQNEAQ (reference sequence). The CDR3 runs 13 residues. Germline trimming cut 3 bases from V and 3 bases from J; bases unmatched to any gene: 0.

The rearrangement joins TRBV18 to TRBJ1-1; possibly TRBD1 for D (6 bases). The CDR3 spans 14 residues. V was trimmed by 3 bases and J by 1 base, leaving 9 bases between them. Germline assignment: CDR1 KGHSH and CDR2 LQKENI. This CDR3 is CASSPLQGNTEAFF. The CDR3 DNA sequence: TGTGCCAGCTCACCCCTACAGGGGAACACTGAAGCTTTCTTT.

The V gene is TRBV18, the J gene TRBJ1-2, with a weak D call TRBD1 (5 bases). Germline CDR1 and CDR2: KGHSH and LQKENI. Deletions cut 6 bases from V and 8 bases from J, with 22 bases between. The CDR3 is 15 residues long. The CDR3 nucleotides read TGTGCCAGCTCTCCCGGAGACGGAAGGGGCCGCGGCTACACCTTC. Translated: CASSPGDGRGRGYTF.

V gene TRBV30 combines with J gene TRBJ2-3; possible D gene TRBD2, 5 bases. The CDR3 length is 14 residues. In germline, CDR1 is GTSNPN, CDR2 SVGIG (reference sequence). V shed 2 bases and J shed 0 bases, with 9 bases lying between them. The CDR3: CAWSFGDSTDTQYF. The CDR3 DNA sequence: TGTGCCTGGAGTTTCGGGGATAGCACAGATACGCAGTATTTT.

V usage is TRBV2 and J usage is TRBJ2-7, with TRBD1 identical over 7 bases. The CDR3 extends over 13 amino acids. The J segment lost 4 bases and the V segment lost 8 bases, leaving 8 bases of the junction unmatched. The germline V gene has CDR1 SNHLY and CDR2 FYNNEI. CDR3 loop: CASETGERYEQYF. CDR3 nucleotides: TGTGCCAGCGAAACAGGGGAACGATACGAGCAGTACTTC.

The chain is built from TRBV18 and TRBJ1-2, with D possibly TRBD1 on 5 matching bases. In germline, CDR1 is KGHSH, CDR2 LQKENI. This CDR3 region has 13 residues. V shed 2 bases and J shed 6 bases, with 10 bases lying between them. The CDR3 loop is CASSPAGQDGYTF. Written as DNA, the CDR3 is TGTGCCAGCTCACCAGCGGGGCAGGATGGCTACACCTTC.

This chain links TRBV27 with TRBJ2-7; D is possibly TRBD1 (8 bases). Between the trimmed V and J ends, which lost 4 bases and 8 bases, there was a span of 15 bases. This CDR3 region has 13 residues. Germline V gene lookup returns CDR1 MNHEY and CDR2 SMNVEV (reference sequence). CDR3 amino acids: CASSSYRGGKQYV. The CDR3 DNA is TGTGCCAGCAGTTCTTACAGGGGGGGAAAGCAGTACGTC.

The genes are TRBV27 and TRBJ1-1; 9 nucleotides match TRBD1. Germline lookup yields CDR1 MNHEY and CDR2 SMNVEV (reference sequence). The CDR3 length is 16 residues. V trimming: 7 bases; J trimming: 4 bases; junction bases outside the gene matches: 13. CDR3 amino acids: CASNPGQGLSGTEAFF. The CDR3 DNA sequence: TGTGCCAGCAACCCGGGACAGGGCCTGTCGGGCACTGAAGCTTTCTTT.

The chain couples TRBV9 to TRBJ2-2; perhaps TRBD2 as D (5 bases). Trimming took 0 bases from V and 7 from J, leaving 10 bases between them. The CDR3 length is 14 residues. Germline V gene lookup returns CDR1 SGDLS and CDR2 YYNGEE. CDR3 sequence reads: CASSVVRVNGELFF. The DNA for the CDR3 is TGTGCCAGCAGCGTAGTGAGGGTGAACGGGGAGCTGTTTTTT.

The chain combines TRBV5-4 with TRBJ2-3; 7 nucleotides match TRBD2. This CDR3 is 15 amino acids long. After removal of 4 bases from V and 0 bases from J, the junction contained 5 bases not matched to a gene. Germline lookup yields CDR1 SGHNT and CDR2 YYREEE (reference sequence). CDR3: CASSQAGMSTDTQYF. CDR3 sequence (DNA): TGTGCCAGCAGCCAAGCGGGGATGAGCACAGATACGCAGTATTTT.

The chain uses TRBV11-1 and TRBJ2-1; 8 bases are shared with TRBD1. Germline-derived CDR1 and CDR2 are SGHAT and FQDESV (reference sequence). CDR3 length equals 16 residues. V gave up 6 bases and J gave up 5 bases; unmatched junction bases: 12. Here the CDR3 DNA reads TGTGCCAGCAGGAGAGGACAGGGCCCCCCCCACAATGAGCAGTTCTTC. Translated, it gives CASRRGQGPPHNEQFF.

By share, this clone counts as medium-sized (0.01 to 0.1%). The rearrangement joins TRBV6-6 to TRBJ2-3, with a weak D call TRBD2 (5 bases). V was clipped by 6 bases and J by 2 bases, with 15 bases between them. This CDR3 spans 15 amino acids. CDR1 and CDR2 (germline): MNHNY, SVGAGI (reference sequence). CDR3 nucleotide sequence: TGTGCCAGCAGCCACGGAGGCAGTCCCACAGATACGCAGTATTTT. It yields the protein CASSHGGSPTDTQYF.

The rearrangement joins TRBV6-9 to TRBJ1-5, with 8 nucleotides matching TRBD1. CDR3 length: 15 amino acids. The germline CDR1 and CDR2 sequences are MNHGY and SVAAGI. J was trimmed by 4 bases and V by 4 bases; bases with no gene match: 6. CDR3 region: CASSCGDRGNQPQHF. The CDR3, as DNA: TGTGCCAGCAGTTGTGGAGACAGGGGAAATCAGCCCCAGCATTTT.

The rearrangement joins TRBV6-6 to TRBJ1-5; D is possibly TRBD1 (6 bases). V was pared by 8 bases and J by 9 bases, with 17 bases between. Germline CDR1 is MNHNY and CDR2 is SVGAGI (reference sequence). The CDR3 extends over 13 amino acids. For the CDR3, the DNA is TGTGCCAGCGGGGAACAGGGCAGTACGCCCCAGCATTTT. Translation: CASGEQGSTPQHF.

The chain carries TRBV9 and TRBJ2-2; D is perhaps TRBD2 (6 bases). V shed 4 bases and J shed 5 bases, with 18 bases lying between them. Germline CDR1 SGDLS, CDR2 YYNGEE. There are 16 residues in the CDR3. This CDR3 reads CASSISGTSPTGELFF. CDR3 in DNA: TGTGCCAGCAGCATATCCGGGACTTCCCCAACCGGGGAGCTGTTTTTT. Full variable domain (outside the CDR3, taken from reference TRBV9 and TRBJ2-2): DSGVTQTPKHLITATGQRVTLRCSPRSGDLSVYWYQQSLDQGLQFLIQYYNGEERAKGNILERFSAQQFPDLHSELNLSSLELGDSALYFCASSISGTSPTGELFFGEGSRLTVL.

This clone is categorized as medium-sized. CDR3 bases: TGTGCCAGCAGTCACCTGACTCGGACAGGGAAAACCTACGAGCAGTACGTC. Protein product: CASSHLTRTGKTYEQYV. The chain recombines TRBV2 with TRBJ2-7, with 8 nucleotides matching TRBD1. This CDR3 spans 17 amino acids. The V gene's germline CDR1 is SNHLY and CDR2 FYNNEI. Trimming at V came to 5 bases and at J to 2 bases, leaving 14 bases not matched to a gene.

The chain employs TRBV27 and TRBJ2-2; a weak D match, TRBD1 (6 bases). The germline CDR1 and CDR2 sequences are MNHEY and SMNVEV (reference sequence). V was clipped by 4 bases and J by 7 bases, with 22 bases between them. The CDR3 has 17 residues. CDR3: CASSSDGSRTAIGELFF. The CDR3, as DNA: TGTGCCAGCAGTTCGGATGGTTCAAGGACAGCTATCGGGGAGCTGTTTTTT.

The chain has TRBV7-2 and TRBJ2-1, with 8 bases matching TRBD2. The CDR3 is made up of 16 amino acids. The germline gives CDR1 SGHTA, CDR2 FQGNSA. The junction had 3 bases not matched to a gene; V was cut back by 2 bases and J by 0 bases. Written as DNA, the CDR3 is TGTGCCAGCAGCTTATTAGCGGGAACCTCCTACAATGAGCAGTTCTTC. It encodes CASSLLAGTSYNEQFF.

The CDR3 DNA follows: TGTGCCAGCAGTGCCGACAGGGTGAGGCAGCCCCAGCATTTT. This sequence encodes CASSADRVRQPQHF. The J gene is TRBJ1-5, the V gene TRBV6-5; 7 bases fit TRBD1. The trim removed 5 bases at V and 7 bases at J, leaving 8 bases unmatched. This CDR3 region has 14 residues. The V gene's germline CDR1 is MNHEY and CDR2 SVGAGI.

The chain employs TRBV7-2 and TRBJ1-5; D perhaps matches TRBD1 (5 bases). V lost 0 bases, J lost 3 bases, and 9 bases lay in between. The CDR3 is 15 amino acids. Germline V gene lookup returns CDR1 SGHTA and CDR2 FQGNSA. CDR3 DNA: TGTGCCAGCAGCTTAGCCGGACAAATCAATCAGCCCCAGCATTTT. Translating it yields CASSLAGQINQPQHF. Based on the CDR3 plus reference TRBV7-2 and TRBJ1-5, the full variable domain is GAGVSQSPSNKVTEKGKDVELRCDPISGHTALYWYRQSLGQGLEFLIYFQGNSAPDKSGLPSDRFSAERTGGSVSTLTIQRTQQEDSAVYLCASSLAGQINQPQHFGDGTRLSIL.

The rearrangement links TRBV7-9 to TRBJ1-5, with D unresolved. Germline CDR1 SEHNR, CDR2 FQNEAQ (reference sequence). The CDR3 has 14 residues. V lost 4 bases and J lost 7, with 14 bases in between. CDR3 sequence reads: CASSSGSMEQPQHF. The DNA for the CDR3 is TGTGCCAGCAGCTCCGGGAGTATGGAGCAGCCCCAGCATTTT.

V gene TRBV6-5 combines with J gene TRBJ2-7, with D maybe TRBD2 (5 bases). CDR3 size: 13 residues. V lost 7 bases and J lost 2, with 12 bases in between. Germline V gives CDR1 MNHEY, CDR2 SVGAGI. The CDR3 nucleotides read TGTGCCAGCACTGGCACTAGGACCTACGAGCAGTACTTC. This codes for CASTGTRTYEQYF.